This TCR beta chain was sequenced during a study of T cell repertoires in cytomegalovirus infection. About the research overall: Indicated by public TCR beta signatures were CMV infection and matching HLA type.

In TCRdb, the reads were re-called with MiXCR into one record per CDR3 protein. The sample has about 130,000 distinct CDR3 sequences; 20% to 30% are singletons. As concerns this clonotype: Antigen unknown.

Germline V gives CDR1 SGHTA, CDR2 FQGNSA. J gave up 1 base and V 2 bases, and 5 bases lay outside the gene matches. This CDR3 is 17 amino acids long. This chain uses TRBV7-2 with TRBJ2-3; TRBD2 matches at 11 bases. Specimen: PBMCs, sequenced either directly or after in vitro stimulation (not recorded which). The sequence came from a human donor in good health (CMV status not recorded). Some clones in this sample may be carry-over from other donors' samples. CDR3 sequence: CASSLIAGGGGTDTQYF. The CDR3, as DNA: TGTGCCAGCAGCTTAATAGCGGGGGGGGGAGGCACAGATACGCAGTATTTT.